The sequence of this TCR beta chain was determined in a study of cytomegalovirus exposure and HLA in healthy donors. Study-level points and caveats: According to reports, the classifier identified cytomegalovirus status with high specificity and sensitivity.

A word on this clone: As yet, its antigen is unknown. Since no conserved phenylalanine or tryptophan closes the CDR3, a read error is the likely cause. The DNA is left out, because the CDR3 cannot be placed on it with certainty; the CDR3 is given as TCRdb lists it.

In the PCR, 60 Vbeta and 13 Jbeta primers were used. Libraries were prepared by immunoSEQ multiplex PCR; TCRdb keeps only in-frame clonotypes and omits some of them. Of about 110,000 clones in the sample, around 80% were seen once. The CDR3 spans 10 residues, counting both ends. CDR1 LNHNV and CDR2 YYDKDF come from the germline V gene (reference sequence). The TCR was taken from a man aged 30-40 years in good health and CMV-seropositive. The rearrangement links TRBV15 to TRBJ2-4; no DNA check was done on the table's D call, TRBD2. The sample taken for sequencing was PBMCs. CDR3 residues: CATSRELEAP.